Listed below are T cell receptor beta chains from one sample, sequenced in a study of T cells in Graves' hyperthyroidism and ophthalmopathy. MiXCR, run by TCRdb on the multiplex PCR reads, gives a single entry per CDR3 protein. This sample yields roughly 570,000 distinct CDR3 sequences, of which 40% to 55% are seen a single time; 15% to 20% belongs to the top ten. Sequenced material: peripheral blood or thyroid tissue (not recorded which). The source of these receptors is an adult woman with Graves' disease, either hyperthyroidism or ophthalmopathy (not recorded which). CDR3s include the opening cysteine and the closing phenylalanine or tryptophan. A D gene is named only where the DNA matches it firmly. Not all rows give a size; the values are once, few, many and, for expanded clones, a class.

>NA|TRBJ2-7|TRBV11-2|many
TGTGCCAGCAGATCGACGAAGGGGCGTGCCTACGAGCAGTACTTC
CASRSTKGRAYEQYF
>NA|TRBJ1-2|TRBV28|NA
TGTGCCAGCATTCCTCTAAGGGGCTTCTATGGCTACACCTTC
CASIPLRGFYGYTF
>TRBD1|TRBJ1-5|TRBV2|NA
TGTGCCAGCAGTCCCGGGACAGTAATCAATCAGCCCCAGCATTTT
CASSPGTVINQPQHF
>TRBD1|TRBJ2-7|TRBV7-2|NA
TGTGCCAGCAGCGCCGGGACAGGAAACGAGCAGTACTTC
CASSAGTGNEQYF
>TRBD1|TRBJ1-6|TRBV14|NA
TGTGCCAGCAGCCCAGGGGGCGTCAGAAGAAATTCACCCCTCCACTTT
CASSPGGVRRNSPLHF
>NA|TRBJ2-7|TRBV29-1|NA
TGCAGCGTCAAGGAACAGCTCTCCTACGAGCAGTACTTC
CSVKEQLSYEQYF
>TRBD2|TRBJ2-5|TRBV10-2|NA
TGCGCCAGCCGCCCGGGAGGGGAGACCCAGTACTTC
CASRPGGETQYF
>TRBD1|TRBJ1-2|TRBV6-5|many
TGTGCCAGCAGACAGGGGTTTAGTGGCTACACCTTC
CASRQGFSGYTF
>TRBD2|TRBJ2-7|TRBV3-1|NA
TGTGCCAGCAGCCGGCGGGAAGGGTTCAGCGGGAATGAGCAGTACTTC
CASSRREGFSGNEQYF
>NA|TRBJ1-2|TRBV29-1|NA
TGCAGCTTAGCGAAGGGACACTATGGCTACACCTTC
CSLAKGHYGYTF
>NA|TRBJ2-7|TRBV18|NA
TGTGCCAGCTCACCACCGGACGAAAGCTCCTACGAGCAGTACTTC
CASSPPDESSYEQYF
>NA|TRBJ1-2|TRBV29-1|NA
TGCAGCGTTGAAGATCGGGCGGCCCCCGGGGGACTCAACTATGGCTACACCTTC
CSVEDRAAPGGLNYGYTF
>NA|TRBJ1-4|TRBV18|few
TGTGCCAGCTCACACCAACCCTTAGCGCTCACTAATGAAAAACTGTTTTTT
CASSHQPLALTNEKLFF
>NA|TRBJ2-2|TRBV11-2|NA
TGTGCCAGCAGCTTAGCATTGAGTGGGTTCACCGGGGAGCTGTTTTTT
CASSLALSGFTGELFF
>NA|TRBJ1-4|TRBV5-1|NA
TGCGCCAGCAGCTTGGGGGACATAAATGAAAAACTGTTTTTT
CASSLGDINEKLFF
>TRBD2|TRBJ2-5|TRBV4-1|many
TGCGCCAGCAGCCAAGATCAAGCGGGAGCGACTTGGGTCAAGACCCAGTACTTC
CASSQDQAGATWVKTQYF
>TRBD1|TRBJ1-2|TRBV27|NA
TGTGCCAGCAGTTTTACGCTGGGACAGGGGGTGGGCTATGGCTACACCTTC
CASSFTLGQGVGYGYTF